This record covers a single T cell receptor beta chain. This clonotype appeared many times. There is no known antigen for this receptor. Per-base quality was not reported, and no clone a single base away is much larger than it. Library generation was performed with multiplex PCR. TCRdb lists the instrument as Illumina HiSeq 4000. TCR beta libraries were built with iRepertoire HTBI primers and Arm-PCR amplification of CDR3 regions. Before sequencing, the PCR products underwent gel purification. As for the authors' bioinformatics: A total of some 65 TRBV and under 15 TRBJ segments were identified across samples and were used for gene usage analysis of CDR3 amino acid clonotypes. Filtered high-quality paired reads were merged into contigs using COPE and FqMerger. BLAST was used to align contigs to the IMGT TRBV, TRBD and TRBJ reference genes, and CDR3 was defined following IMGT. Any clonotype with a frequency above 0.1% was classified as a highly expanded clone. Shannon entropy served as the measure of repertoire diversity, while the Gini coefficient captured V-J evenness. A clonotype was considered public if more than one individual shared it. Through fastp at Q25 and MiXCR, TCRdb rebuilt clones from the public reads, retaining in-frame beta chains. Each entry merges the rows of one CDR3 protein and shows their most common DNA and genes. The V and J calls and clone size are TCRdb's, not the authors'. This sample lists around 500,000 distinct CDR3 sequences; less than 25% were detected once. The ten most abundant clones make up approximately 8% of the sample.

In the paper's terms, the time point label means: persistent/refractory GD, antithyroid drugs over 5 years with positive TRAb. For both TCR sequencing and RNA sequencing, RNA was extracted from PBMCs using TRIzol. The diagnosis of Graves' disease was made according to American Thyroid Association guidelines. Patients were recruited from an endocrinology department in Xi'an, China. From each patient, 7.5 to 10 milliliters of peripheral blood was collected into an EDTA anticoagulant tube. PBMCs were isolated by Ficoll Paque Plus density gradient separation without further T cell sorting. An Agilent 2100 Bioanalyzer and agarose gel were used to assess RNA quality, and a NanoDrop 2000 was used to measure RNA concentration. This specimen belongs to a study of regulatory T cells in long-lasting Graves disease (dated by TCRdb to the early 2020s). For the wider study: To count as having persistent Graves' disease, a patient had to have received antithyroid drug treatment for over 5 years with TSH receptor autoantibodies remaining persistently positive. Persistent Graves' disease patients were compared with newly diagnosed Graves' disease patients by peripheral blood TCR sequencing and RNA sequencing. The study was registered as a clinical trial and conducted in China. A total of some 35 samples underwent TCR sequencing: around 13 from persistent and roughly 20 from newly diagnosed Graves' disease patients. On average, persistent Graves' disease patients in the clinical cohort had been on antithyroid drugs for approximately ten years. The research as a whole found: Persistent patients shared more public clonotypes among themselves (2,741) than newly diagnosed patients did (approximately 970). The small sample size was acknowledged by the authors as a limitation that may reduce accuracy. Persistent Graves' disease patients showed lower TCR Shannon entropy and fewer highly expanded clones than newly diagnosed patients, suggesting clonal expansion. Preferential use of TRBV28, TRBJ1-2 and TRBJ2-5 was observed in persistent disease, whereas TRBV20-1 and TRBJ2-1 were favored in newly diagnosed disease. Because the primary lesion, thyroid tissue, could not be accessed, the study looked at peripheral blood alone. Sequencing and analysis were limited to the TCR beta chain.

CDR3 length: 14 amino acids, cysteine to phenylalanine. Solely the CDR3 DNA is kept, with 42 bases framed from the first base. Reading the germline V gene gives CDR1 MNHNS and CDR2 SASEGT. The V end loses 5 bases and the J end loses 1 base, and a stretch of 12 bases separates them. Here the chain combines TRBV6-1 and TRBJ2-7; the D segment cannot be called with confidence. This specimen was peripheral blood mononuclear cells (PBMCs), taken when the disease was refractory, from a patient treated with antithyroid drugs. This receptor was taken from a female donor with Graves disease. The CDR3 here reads CASSQDVFSYEQYF. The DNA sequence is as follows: TGTGCCAGCAGTCAAGACGTTTTTTCCTACGAGCAGTACTTC.